This T cell receptor (beta chain) originates from a study of cytomegalovirus exposure and HLA in healthy donors. There were likely unrecorded immune exposures, though donors were nominally healthy when sampled. Germline-derived CDR1 and CDR2 are MNHEY and SMNVEV (reference sequence). J lost 0 bases, V lost 3 bases, and 1 base had no gene match. The CDR3 is made up of 16 amino acids. This clone was recorded a few times. PCR amplification relied on 60 Vbeta primers (plus 13 Jbeta primers). Profiling relied on immunoSEQ multiplex PCR, and the TCRdb table lists in-frame clones only, not all of them. This repertoire shows 90,000 to 120,000 clones, 9.5% to 13% found once; its top ten account for less than 6%.

The sequence was obtained from a man aged 40-55 years in good health and CMV-seropositive. The J gene is TRBJ1-4, the V gene TRBV27; 10 bases line up with TRBD1. Sequencing input: PBMCs. CDR3 sequence reads: CASSFGQGATNEKLFF. The CDR3, as DNA: TGTGCCAGCAGTTTCGGACAGGGGGCAACTAATGAAAAACTGTTTTTT.